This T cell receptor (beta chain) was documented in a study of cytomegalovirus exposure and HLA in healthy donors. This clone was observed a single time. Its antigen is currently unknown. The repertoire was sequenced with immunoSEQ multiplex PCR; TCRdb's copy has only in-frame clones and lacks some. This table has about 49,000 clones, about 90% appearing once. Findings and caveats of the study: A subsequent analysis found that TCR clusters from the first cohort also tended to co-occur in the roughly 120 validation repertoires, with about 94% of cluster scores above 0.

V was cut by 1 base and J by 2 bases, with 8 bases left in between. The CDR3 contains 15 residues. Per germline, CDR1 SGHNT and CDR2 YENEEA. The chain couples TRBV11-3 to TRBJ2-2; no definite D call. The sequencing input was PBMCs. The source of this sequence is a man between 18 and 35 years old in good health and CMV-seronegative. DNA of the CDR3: TGTGCCAGCAGCTTAGCTGCAGTTAACACCGGGGAGCTGTTTTTT. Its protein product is CASSLAAVNTGELFF.